The 10 T cell receptor beta chains presented below share a single source sample, sequenced in a study of blood T cell repertoires in COVID-19. Profiled with immunoSEQ multiplex PCR; TCRdb holds only in-frame clones, not every one. The sample includes around 26,000 clones, approximately 81% of them seen just once. The sequenced material came from peripheral blood. These receptors all come from a human donor in a cohort sampled during active COVID-19.

The rearrangement joins TRBV5-3 to TRBJ2-7; 9 nucleotides agree with TRBD1. TRBV5-3 is identified as an open reading frame with a role that is uncertain. CDR3 length: 15 residues. Trimming took 0 bases from V and 7 from J; bases not matched to a gene: 8. The CDR3 loop reads CARSLVGTGTKEQYF. CDR3 bases: TGTGCCAGAAGCTTGGTCGGGACAGGGACGAAAGAGCAGTACTTC.

V is TRBV7-2 and J is TRBJ1-3; perhaps TRBD1 as D (5 bases). Trimming removed 8 bases from V and 8 bases from J, with 16 bases in between. CDR3 length equals 13 residues. Germline V CDR1 and CDR2: SGHTA, FQGNSA. CDR3: CASGRVLVDTIYF. CDR3 nucleotide sequence: TGTGCCAGCGGCAGGGTCTTGGTGGACACCATATATTTT. Based on the CDR3 plus reference TRBV7-2 and TRBJ1-3, the full variable domain is GAGVSQSPSNKVTEKGKDVELRCDPISGHTALYWYRQSLGQGLEFLIYFQGNSAPDKSGLPSDRFSAERTGGSVSTLTIQRTQQEDSAVYLCASGRVLVDTIYFGEGSWLTVV.

A few counts support this clone. The chain links TRBV7-9 to TRBJ2-1, with 8 bases that match TRBD2. The CDR3 is 13 residues long. The germline V gene encodes CDR1 SEHNR and CDR2 FQNEAQ (reference sequence). Trimming removed 0 bases from V and 11 bases from J; junction bases left unmatched: 3. DNA of the CDR3: TGTGCCAGCAGCTTAGCGGCGGGGGGTAAGCAGTTCTTC. Translation: CASSLAAGGKQFF.

The chain joins TRBV5-5 to TRBJ1-1, with a tentative D call TRBD1 (5 bases). V was pared by 4 bases and J by 3 bases, with 10 bases between. Germline V lookup: CDR1 SGHKS, CDR2 YYEKEE (reference sequence). CDR3 size: 13 residues. CDR3 protein: CASSPAGDTEAFF. CDR3 bases: TGTGCCAGCAGCCCTGCGGGGGACACTGAAGCTTTCTTT.

The V call is TRBV2, the J call TRBJ1-5; D gene unclear. Germline-derived CDR1 and CDR2 are SNHLY and FYNNEI. The CDR3 has 14 residues. Trimming took 6 bases from V and 4 from J, leaving 13 bases between them. The CDR3, as DNA: TGTGCCAGCAGCAGGACTTCGGGTAATCAGCCCCAGCATTTT. Its translation: CASSRTSGNQPQHF.

The chain combines TRBV5-1 with TRBJ2-2, with 9 bases fitting TRBD2. The germline V gene has CDR1 SGHRS and CDR2 YFSETQ. The ends lost 2 bases at V and 1 base at J; junction bases unmatched: 6. The CDR3 has 17 amino acids. Here the CDR3 reads CASSFAGGRWNTGELFF. CDR3 nucleotides: TGCGCCAGCAGCTTCGCGGGGGGGCGGTGGAACACCGGGGAGCTGTTTTTT. Together with reference TRBV5-1 and TRBJ2-2, the CDR3 gives the full variable domain: KAGVTQTPRYLIKTRGQQVTLSCSPISGHRSVSWYQQTPGQGLQFLFEYFSETQRNKGNFPGRFSGRQFSNSRSEMNVSTLELGDSALYLCASSFAGGRWNTGELFFGEGSRLTVL.

This chain joins TRBV9 and TRBJ1-1; TRBD1 is a possible D gene (5 bases). CDR1 and CDR2 from the germline V gene are SGDLS and YYNGEE. The CDR3 has 15 residues. Between the trimmed V and J ends, which lost 0 bases and 4 bases, there was a span of 13 bases. Here the CDR3 reads CASSVAGPQGTEAFF. DNA of the CDR3: TGTGCCAGCAGCGTAGCGGGCCCCCAGGGCACTGAAGCTTTCTTT.

The chain joins TRBV9 to TRBJ2-5; 7 nucleotides line up with TRBD2. This CDR3 region has 14 residues. The V gene's germline CDR1 is SGDLS and CDR2 YYNGEE. The V segment lost 0 bases and the J segment 5 bases; nucleotides outside the gene matches: 4. CDR3 DNA: TGTGCCAGCAGCGTAGCTGTGGGAGGGGAGACCCAGTACTTC. This encodes CASSVAVGGETQYF.

The V gene is TRBV5-1, the J gene TRBJ2-7; 9 bases fit TRBD2. Germline loops: CDR1 SGHRS, CDR2 YFSETQ. The CDR3 spans 15 residues. Trimming removed 0 bases from V and 5 bases from J; junction bases left unmatched: 6. DNA of the CDR3: TGCGCCAGCAGCTTGGTGCGGGAGGGTATGCACGAGCAGTACTTC. This codes for CASSLVREGMHEQYF.

V and J are TRBV7-9 and TRBJ1-5, with TRBD1 as a possible D gene (5 bases). CDR1 is SEHNR and CDR2 is FQNEAQ in the germline V gene (reference sequence). The length of the CDR3 is 15 residues. Trimming removed 3 bases from V and 4 bases from J, with 13 bases in between. The CDR3 DNA reads TGTGCCAGCAGCTTGGATGGGCAGGGTAATCAGCCCCAGCATTTT. This sequence encodes CASSLDGQGNQPQHF.